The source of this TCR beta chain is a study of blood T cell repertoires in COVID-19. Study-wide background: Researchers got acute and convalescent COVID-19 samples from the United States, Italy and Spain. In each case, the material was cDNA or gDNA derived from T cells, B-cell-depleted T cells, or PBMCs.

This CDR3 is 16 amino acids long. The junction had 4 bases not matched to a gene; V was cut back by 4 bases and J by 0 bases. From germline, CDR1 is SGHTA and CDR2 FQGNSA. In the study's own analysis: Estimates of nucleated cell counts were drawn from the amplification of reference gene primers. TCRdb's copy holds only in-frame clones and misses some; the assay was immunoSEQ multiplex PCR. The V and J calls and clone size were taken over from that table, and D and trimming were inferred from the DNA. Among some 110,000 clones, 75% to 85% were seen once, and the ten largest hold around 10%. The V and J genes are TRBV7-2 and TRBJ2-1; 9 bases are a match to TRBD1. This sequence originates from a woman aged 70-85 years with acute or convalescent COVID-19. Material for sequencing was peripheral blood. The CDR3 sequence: CASSSPGQGSYNEQFF. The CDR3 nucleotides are TGTGCCAGCAGCTCCCCGGGACAGGGCTCCTACAATGAGCAGTTCTTC.